This TCR beta chain stems from a study of blood T cell repertoires in COVID-19 (TCRdb year 2020). Regarding the complete study: Samples covering the acute and convalescent phases of COVID-19 were provided by collaborators in the United States, Italy and Spain. The material from the prospective study consisted of cDNA or gDNA derived from T cells, B-cell-depleted T cells, or PBMCs. The dataset comprised deeply sampled blood TCRbeta repertoires from subjects exposed to, actively infected with, or recovered from COVID-19. The repertoires were released in a freely available public database intended as a resource for research on the immune response to SARS-CoV-2. Samples were obtained from the ongoing ImmuneRACE study (first 160 participants) and from some 1,300 subjects provided by 6 global collaborators. Nearly every sample came with metadata listing a de-identified subject ID, COVID-19 status, age in years and sex. Where HLA class I and class II types were available, the types were taken from metadata supplied by the sample provider, not from assay-based typing. The paper's findings and limits, for the study overall: The amount of clinical and demographic metadata varied by source and participant and was provided uncurated.

Trimming removed 7 bases from V and 7 bases from J, leaving 16 bases between the germline ends. Taken from cysteine to phenylalanine, the CDR3 has 14 residues. Only the CDR3 region is kept as DNA, spanning 42 bases read in frame from base 1. The germline V gene provides CDR1 ENHRY and CDR2 SYGVKD. Each collaborating institution followed its own protocols to collect whole blood in K2EDTA tubes. Collaborator samples were shipped for TCRbeta analysis as frozen whole blood, isolated PBMCs, or DNA extracted from either sample type. TCRbeta CDR3 regions were amplified from genomic DNA by means of the immunoSEQ Assay, a bias-controlled multiplex PCR. The original methods were these. Nucleated cell counts per sample were estimated from amplification of reference gene primers within the assay. Sequence reads were collapsed and filtered to measure the absolute abundance of every unique TCRbeta CDR3 rearrangement. For each sample, productive Simpson clonality was calculated by taking the square root of Simpson's diversity index across productive rearrangements. As stored in TCRdb, this immuneACCESS dataset retains in-frame rearrangements with V and J assigned. A fraction of the clones does not appear; measured against another copy, unresolved V genes explain less than half of the discrepancy, and the remainder lacks a known reason. V, J and clone size were drawn from that table, and D and trimming were deduced from the DNA. A total of approximately 80,000 clones appear in this sample, approximately 76% of them only once. The ten biggest clones cover roughly 15% of the sample.

With respect to this clone: Which antigen it targets is not known. The input lacks base qualities; no much larger clone sits a single base away.

Sequencing was performed on peripheral blood. The rearrangement combines TRBV10-3 with TRBJ2-2; the D region possibly corresponds to TRBD2 (7 bases align). The source is a man between 70 and 80 years old with active or convalescent COVID-19. At the DNA level, the sequence is TGTGCCATCAAGGTCGAGCGGGGACACGGGGAGCTGTTTTTT. Translated, it reads CAIKVERGHGELFF.